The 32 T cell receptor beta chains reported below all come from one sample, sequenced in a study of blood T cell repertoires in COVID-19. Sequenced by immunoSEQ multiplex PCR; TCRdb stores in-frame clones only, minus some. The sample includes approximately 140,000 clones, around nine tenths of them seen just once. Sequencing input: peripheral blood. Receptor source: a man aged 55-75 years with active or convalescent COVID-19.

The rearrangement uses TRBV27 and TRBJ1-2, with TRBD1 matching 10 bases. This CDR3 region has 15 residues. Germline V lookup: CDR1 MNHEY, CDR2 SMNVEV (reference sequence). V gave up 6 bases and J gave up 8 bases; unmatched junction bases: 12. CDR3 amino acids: CASRNSGQGRYGYTF. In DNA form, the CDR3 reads TGTGCCAGCAGGAATTCGGGACAGGGGAGATACGGCTACACCTTC.

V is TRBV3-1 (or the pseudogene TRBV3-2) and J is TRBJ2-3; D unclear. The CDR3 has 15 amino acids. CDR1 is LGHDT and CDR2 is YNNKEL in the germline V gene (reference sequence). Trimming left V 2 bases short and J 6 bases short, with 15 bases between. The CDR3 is CASSQSLIGQDTQYF. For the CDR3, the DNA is TGTGCCAGCAGCCAATCCCTCATTGGGCAGGATACGCAGTATTTT.

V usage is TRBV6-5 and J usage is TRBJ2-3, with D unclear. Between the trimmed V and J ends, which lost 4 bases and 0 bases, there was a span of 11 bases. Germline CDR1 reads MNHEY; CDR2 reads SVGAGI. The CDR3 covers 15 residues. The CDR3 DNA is TGTGCCAGCAGTTTGGCGGCAACTAGCACAGATACGCAGTATTTT. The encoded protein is CASSLAATSTDTQYF.

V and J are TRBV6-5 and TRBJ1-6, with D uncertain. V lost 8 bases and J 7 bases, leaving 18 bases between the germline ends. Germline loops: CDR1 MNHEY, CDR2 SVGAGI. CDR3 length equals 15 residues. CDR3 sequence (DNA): TGTGCCAGCGGAGAGGGTGGCCGTGGGAATTCACCCCTCCACTTT. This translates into CASGEGGRGNSPLHF.

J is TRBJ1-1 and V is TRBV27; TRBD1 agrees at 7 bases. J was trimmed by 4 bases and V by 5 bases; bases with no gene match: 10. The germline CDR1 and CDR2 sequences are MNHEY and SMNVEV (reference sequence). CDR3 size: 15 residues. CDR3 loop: CASSVRQGKGTEAFF. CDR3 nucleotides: TGTGCCAGCAGTGTCAGACAGGGTAAAGGCACTGAAGCTTTCTTT.

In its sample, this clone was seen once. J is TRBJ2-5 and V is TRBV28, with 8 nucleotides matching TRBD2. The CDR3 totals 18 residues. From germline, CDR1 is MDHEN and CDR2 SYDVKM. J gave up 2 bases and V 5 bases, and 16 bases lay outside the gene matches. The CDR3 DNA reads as TGTGCCAGCAGTGAGGACGCATGGGGTAGCGGGAATCAAGAGACCCAGTACTTC. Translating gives CASSEDAWGSGNQETQYF.

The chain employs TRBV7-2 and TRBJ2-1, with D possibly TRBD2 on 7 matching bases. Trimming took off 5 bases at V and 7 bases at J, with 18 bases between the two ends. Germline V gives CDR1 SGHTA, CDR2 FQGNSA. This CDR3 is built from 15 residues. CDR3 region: CASSKGGGPQNEQFF. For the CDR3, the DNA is TGTGCCAGCAGCAAAGGGGGGGGTCCCCAAAATGAGCAGTTCTTC. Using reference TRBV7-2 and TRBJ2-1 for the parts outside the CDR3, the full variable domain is GAGVSQSPSNKVTEKGKDVELRCDPISGHTALYWYRQSLGQGLEFLIYFQGNSAPDKSGLPSDRFSAERTGGSVSTLTIQRTQQEDSAVYLCASSKGGGPQNEQFFGPGTRLTVL.

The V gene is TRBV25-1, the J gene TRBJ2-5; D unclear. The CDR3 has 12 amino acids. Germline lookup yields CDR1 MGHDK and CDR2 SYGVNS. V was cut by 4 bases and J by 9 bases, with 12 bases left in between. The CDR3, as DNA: TGTGCCAGCAGTGGCCCTCCTCGAGCCCAGTACTTC. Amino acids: CASSGPPRAQYF. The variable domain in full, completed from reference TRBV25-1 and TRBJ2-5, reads EADIYQTPRYLVIGTGKKITLECSQTMGHDKMYWYQQDPGMELHLIHYSYGVNSTEKGDLSSESTVSRIRTEHFPLTLESARPSHTSQYLCASSGPPRAQYFGPGTRLLVL.

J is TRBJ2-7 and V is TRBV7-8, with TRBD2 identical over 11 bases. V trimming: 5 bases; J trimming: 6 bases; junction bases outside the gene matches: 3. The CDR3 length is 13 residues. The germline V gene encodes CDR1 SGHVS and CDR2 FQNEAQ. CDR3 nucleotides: TGTGCCAGCAGCCGCACTAGCGGGAGCGAGCAGTACTTC. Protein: CASSRTSGSEQYF.

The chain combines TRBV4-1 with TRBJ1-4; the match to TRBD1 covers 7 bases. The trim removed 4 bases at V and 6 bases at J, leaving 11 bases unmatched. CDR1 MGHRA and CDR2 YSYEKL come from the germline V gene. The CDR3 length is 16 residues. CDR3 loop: CASSRPAGTADEKLFF. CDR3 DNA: TGCGCCAGCAGCCGCCCAGCCGGGACAGCTGATGAAAAACTGTTTTTT.

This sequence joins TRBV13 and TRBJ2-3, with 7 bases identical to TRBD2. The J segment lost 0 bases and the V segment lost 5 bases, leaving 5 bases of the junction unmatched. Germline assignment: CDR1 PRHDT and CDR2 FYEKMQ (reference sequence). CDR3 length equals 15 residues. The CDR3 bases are TGTGCCAGCAGCACAGAAGCGGGGAGCACAGATACGCAGTATTTT. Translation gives CASSTEAGSTDTQYF.

The chain's CDR3 is CSGRDRARQETQYF. The CDR3 nucleotides are TGCAGCGGACGGGACAGGGCACGGCAAGAGACCCAGTACTTC. The gene calls are TRBV29-1 and TRBJ2-5; TRBD1 matches at 9 bases. This CDR3 has 14 residues. Germline V gene sequence: CDR1 SQVTM, CDR2 ANQGSEA. The V segment lost 7 bases and the J segment 2 bases; nucleotides outside the gene matches: 8.

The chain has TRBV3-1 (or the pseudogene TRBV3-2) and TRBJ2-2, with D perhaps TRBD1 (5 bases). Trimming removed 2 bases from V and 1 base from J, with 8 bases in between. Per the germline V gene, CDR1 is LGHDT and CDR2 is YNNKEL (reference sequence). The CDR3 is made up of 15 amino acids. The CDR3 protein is CASSQRTLNTGELFF. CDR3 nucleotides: TGTGCCAGCAGCCAAAGGACATTGAACACCGGGGAGCTGTTTTTT.

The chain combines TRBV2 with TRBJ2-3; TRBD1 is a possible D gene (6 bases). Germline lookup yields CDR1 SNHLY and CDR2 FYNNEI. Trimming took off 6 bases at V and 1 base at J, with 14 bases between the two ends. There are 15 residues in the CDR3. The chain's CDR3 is CASRRDRIGTDTQYF. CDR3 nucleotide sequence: TGTGCCAGCAGAAGAGACAGGATTGGCACAGATACGCAGTATTTT.

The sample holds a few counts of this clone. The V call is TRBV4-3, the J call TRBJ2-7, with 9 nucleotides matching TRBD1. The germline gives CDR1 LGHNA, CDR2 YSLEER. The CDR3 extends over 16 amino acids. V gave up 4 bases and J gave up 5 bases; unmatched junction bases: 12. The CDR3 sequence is CASSLRRGQGVNEQYF. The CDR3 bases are TGCGCCAGCAGCCTAAGGAGGGGACAGGGTGTTAACGAGCAGTACTTC.

CDR3 sequence reads: CASSWGQLMNEKLFF. The CDR3 DNA is TGTGCCAGCAGTTGGGGACAGCTTATGAATGAAAAACTGTTTTTT. The chain couples TRBV28 to TRBJ1-4; TRBD1 agrees at 7 bases. Unmatched junction bases numbered 7, after V lost 4 bases and J lost 5 bases. The CDR3 is 15 amino acids. Germline V gives CDR1 MDHEN, CDR2 SYDVKM.

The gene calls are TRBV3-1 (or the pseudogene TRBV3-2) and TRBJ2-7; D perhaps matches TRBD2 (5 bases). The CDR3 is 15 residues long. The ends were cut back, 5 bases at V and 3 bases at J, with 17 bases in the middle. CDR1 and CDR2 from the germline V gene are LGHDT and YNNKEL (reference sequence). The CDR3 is CASSIKLDPFYEQYF. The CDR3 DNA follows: TGTGCCAGCAGCATTAAACTAGACCCTTTCTACGAGCAGTACTTC.

The CDR3 loop is CASSPSGTKNTGELFF. In DNA, the CDR3 is TGTGCCAGCTCACCCTCCGGGACAAAGAACACCGGGGAGCTGTTTTTT. This rearrangement joins TRBV18 to TRBJ2-2; D is perhaps TRBD1 (6 bases). The length of the CDR3 is 16 residues. Trimming cost V 3 bases and J 1 base, with 12 bases left between them. Germline V CDR1 and CDR2: KGHSH, LQKENI.

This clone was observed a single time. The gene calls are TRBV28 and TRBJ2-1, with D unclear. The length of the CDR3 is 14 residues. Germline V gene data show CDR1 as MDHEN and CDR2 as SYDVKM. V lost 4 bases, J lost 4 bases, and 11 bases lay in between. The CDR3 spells CASSSLGRYNEQFF. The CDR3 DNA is TGTGCCAGCAGTTCTCTGGGCCGTTACAATGAGCAGTTCTTC. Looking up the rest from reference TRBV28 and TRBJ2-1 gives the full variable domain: DVKVTQSSRYLVKRTGEKVFLECVQDMDHENMFWYRQDPGLGLRLIYFSYDVKMKEKGDIPEGYSVSREKKERFSLILESASTNQTSMYLCASSSLGRYNEQFFGPGTRLTVL.

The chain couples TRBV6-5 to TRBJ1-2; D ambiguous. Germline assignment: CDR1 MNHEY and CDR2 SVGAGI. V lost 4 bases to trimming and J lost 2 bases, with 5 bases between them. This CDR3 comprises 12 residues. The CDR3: CASSSQNYGYTF. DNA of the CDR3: TGTGCCAGCAGTTCACAAAACTATGGCTACACCTTC.

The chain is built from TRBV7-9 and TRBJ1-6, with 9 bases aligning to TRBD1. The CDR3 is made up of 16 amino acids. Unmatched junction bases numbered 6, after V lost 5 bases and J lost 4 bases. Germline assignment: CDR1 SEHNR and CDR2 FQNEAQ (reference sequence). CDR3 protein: CASSADRGPYNSPLHF. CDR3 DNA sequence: TGTGCCAGCAGCGCGGACAGGGGACCTTATAATTCACCCCTCCACTTT. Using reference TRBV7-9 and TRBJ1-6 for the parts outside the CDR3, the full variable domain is DTGVSQNPRHKITKRGQNVTFRCDPISEHNRLYWYRQTLGQGPEFLTYFQNEAQLEKSRLLSDRFSAERPKGSFSTLEIQRTEQGDSAMYLCASSADRGPYNSPLHFGNGTRLTVT.

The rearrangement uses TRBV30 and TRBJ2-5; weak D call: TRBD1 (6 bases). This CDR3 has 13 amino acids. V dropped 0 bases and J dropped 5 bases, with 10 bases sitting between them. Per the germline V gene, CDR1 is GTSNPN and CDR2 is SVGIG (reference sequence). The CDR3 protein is CAWSVQGRETQYF. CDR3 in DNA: TGTGCCTGGAGTGTACAGGGCCGGGAGACCCAGTACTTC.

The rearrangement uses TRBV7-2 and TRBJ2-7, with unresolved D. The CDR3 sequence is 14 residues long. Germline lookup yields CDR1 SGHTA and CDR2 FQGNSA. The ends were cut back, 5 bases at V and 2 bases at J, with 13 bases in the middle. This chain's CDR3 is CASSLGGKPYEQYF. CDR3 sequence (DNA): TGTGCCAGCAGCCTAGGTGGCAAACCCTACGAGCAGTACTTC.

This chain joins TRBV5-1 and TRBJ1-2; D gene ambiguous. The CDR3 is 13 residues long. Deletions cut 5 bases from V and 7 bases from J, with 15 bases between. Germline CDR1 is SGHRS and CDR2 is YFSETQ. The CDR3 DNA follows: TGCGCCAGCAGTGGAGAGGGTAGCAGTGGCTACACCTTC. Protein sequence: CASSGEGSSGYTF.

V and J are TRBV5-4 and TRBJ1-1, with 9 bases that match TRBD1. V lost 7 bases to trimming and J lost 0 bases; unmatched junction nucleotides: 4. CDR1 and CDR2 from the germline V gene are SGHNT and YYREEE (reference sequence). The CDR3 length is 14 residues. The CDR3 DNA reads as TGTGCCAGCGGTGGACAGGGGATGAACACTGAAGCTTTCTTT. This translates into CASGGQGMNTEAFF.

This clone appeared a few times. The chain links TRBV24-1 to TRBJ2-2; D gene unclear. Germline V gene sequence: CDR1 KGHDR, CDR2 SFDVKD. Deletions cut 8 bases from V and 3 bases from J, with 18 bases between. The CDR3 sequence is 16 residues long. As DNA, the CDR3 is TGTGCCACCAAGCCGGCGGCTACACTCGACACCGGGGAGCTGTTTTTT. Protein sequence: CATKPAATLDTGELFF.

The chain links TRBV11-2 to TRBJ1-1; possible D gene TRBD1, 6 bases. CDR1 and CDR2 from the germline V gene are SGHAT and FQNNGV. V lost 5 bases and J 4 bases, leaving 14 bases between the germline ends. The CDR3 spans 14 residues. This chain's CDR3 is CASSGNRARTEAFF. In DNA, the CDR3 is TGTGCCAGCAGCGGGAACAGGGCACGCACTGAAGCTTTCTTT.

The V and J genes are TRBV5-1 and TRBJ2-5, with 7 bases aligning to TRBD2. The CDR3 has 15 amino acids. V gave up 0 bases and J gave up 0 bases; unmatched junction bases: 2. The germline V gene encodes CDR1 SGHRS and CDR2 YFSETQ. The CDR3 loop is CASSLAGTNQETQYF. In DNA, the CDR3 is TGCGCCAGCAGCTTGGCCGGGACTAACCAAGAGACCCAGTACTTC.

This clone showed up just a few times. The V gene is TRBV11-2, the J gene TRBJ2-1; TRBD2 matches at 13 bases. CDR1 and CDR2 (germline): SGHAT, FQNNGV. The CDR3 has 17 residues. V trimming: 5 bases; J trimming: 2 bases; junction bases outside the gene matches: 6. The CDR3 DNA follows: TGTGCCAGCAGCCCGCGGACTAGCGGGAGCCCCTACAATGAGCAGTTCTTC. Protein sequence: CASSPRTSGSPYNEQFF. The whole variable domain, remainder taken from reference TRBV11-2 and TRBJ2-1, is EAGVAQSPRYKIIEKRQSVAFWCNPISGHATLYWYQQILGQGPKLLIQFQNNGVVDDSQLPKDRFSAERLKGVDSTLKIQPAKLEDSAVYLCASSPRTSGSPYNEQFFGPGTRLTVL.

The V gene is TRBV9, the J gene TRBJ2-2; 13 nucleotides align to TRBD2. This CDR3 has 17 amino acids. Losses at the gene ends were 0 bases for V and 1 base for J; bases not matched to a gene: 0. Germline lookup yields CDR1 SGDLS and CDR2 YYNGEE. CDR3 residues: CASSVGTSGRNTGELFF. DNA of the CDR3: TGTGCCAGCAGCGTAGGGACTAGCGGGAGGAACACCGGGGAGCTGTTTTTT.

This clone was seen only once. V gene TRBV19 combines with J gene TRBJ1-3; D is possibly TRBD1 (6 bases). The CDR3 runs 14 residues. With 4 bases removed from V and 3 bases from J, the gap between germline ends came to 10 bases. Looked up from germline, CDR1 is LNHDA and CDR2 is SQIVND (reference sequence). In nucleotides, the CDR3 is TGTGCCAGTAGTACCAGGGGCAATGGAAACACCATATATTTT. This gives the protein CASSTRGNGNTIYF.

In DNA, the CDR3 is TGTGCCAGCAGTCCCGGGAACTCCTACGAGCAGTACTTC. Amino acids: CASSPGNSYEQYF. This sequence joins TRBV11-3 and TRBJ2-7; D might be TRBD2 (5 bases). CDR1 is SGHNT, CDR2 YENEEA, per germline. The ends were cut back, 6 bases at V and 0 bases at J, with 9 bases in the middle. The CDR3 is 13 amino acids.